The 8 T cell receptor beta chains in this list originate from one sample, sequenced in a study of blood T cell repertoires in COVID-19 (dated by TCRdb to 2020 to 2022). The protocol used for the library was the immunoSEQ multiplex PCR assay. Drawn from immuneACCESS, this table holds only the in-frame rearrangements with V and J called that TCRdb kept. Clones are partly lost; checked studies trace under half to an unresolved V gene and leave the rest unexplained. The sample contains some 210,000 clones, just under 85% of them found a single time. The ten most abundant clones make up 4.5% to 6% of the sample. Sequences were obtained from peripheral blood. The source is a woman aged 70-85 years with active or convalescent COVID-19.

This chain links TRBV12-3 or TRBV12-4 with TRBJ2-7; 7 positions match TRBD1. CDR3 length: 11 residues. Trimming at V came to 10 bases and at J to 4 bases, leaving 4 bases not matched to a gene. CDR3: CATSGGYEQYF. CDR3 bases: TGTGCCACCTCAGGGGGATACGAGCAGTACTTC.

The V call is TRBV6-6, the J call TRBJ1-6; D is perhaps TRBD1 (5 bases). The CDR3 is 12 residues long. Trimming took off 6 bases at V and 9 bases at J, with 9 bases between the two ends. The germline V gene has CDR1 MNHNY and CDR2 SVGAGI (reference sequence). The CDR3 reads CASRGGSSPLHF. The CDR3, as DNA: TGTGCCAGCAGGGGGGGGAGTTCACCCCTCCACTTT.

The rearrangement joins TRBV21-1 to TRBJ2-2; TRBD2 was called by the table and not checked on the DNA. TRBV21-1 is reported as a pseudogene. CDR3 length: 21 residues. The CDR3, as DNA: TGTGCCAGCGCCAACGTCCGACGGGTATGCCTAGCGGGAGGTAACACCGGGGAGCTGTTTTTT. Protein: CASANVRRVCLAGGNTGELFF.

The chain joins TRBV7-3 to TRBJ2-3; 9 bases map to TRBD1. Germline trimming cut 4 bases from V and 4 bases from J; bases unmatched to any gene: 6. The CDR3 is made up of 15 amino acids. Germline CDR1 is SGHTA and CDR2 is FQGTGA. In nucleotides, the CDR3 is TGTGCCAGCAGCTCGTACAGGGGGCGCCCAGATACGCAGTATTTT. Translating gives CASSSYRGRPDTQYF.

The chain links TRBV3-1 (or the pseudogene TRBV3-2) to TRBJ2-3; 11 nucleotides align to TRBD2. The germline V gene has CDR1 LGHDT and CDR2 YNNKEL (reference sequence). The length of the CDR3 is 17 residues. V dropped 2 bases and J dropped 4; count of bases not matched to a gene: 8. The CDR3 reads CASSQQLAGVSADTQYF. The CDR3 nucleotides are TGTGCCAGCAGCCAACAACTAGCGGGAGTCAGTGCAGATACGCAGTATTTT.

The chain carries TRBV19 and TRBJ1-1; 9 bases are shared with TRBD1. Germline V gives CDR1 LNHDA, CDR2 SQIVND (reference sequence). J lost 1 base, V lost 3 bases, and 3 bases had no gene match. The CDR3 has 15 amino acids. The CDR3 reads CASSMDRGSNTEAFF. The CDR3 nucleotides read TGTGCCAGTAGTATGGACAGGGGATCGAACACTGAAGCTTTCTTT.

In the case of this clone: Different DNA sequences within this sample yield the same CDR3. The rearrangement links TRBV27 to TRBJ1-5, with D tentatively TRBD1 (5 bases). V lost 2 bases, J lost 2 bases, and 7 bases lay in between. Germline CDR1 MNHEY, CDR2 SMNVEV (reference sequence). The CDR3 totals 14 residues. This CDR3 reads CASSLSRGNQPQHF. CDR3 DNA: TGTGCCAGCAGTTTAAGCAGGGGCAATCAGCCCCAGCATTTT.

Only one count was recorded for this clone. V usage is TRBV7-2 and J usage is TRBJ2-7; TRBD2 matches at 11 bases. Trimming at V came to 5 bases and at J to 7 bases, leaving 13 bases not matched to a gene. The CDR3 is 16 residues long. Germline CDR1 and CDR2: SGHTA and FQGNSA. The CDR3 DNA is TGTGCCAGCAGCGCCTGGACTAGCGGGCCGCGGATAGAGCAGTACTTC. Translation gives CASSAWTSGPRIEQYF.